This T cell receptor beta chain was obtained from a study of PD-L1 blockade in urothelial cancer. Generated by immunoSEQ multiplex PCR, the TCRdb table keeps only in-frame clones and is missing some. The sample holds roughly 24,000 clones; around nine tenths are singletons and the top ten take approximately 32%. The CDR3 runs 15 residues. V lost 8 bases and J 1 base, leaving 17 bases between the germline ends. CDR1 SNHLY and CDR2 FYNNEI come from the germline V gene. V and J are TRBV2 and TRBJ1-2, with a weak D call TRBD1 (6 bases). This clonotype was sampled from a man aged 60 to 69 with urothelial cancer. The source was PBMCs, collected around atezolizumab (anti-PD-L1) treatment. This CDR3 is CASAPDRPFNYGYTF. For the CDR3, the DNA is TGTGCCAGCGCCCCAGACAGGCCCTTTAACTATGGCTACACCTTC.